A single sample is the source of the 32 T cell receptor beta chains below, sequenced in a study of cytomegalovirus exposure and HLA in healthy donors. In the PCR, 60 Vbeta and 13 Jbeta primers were used. Assay used: immunoSEQ multiplex PCR; TCRdb lists only in-frame clones, some missing. The sample shows about 120,000 clones, nearly 80% of them seen only once. Sequencing input: PBMCs. These receptors came from a woman aged 30 to 39 in good health and CMV-seropositive.

CDR3 region: CSALSSVEQYF. The CDR3 nucleotides are TGCAGTGCTCTTTCTAGTGTCGAGCAGTACTTC. V usage is TRBV20-1 and J usage is TRBJ2-7; D not certain. Looked up from germline, CDR1 is DFQATT and CDR2 is SNEGSKA (reference sequence). Deletions cut 5 bases from V and 6 bases from J, with 11 bases between. This CDR3 is 11 amino acids long.

The chain has TRBV5-6 and TRBJ2-3; D possibly corresponds to TRBD2 (5 bases). The CDR3 covers 17 residues. CDR1 and CDR2 from the germline V gene are SGHDT and YYEEEE. V lost 2 bases and J lost 4, with 20 bases in between. The CDR3 is CASSLAGLAGVSDTQYF. The CDR3 coding sequence is TGTGCCAGCAGCTTAGCCGGACTCGCCGGGGTGTCAGATACGCAGTATTTT. The complete variable domain, with remaining parts taken from reference TRBV5-6 and TRBJ2-3, reads DAGVTQSPTHLIKTRGQQVTLRCSPKSGHDTVSWYQQALGQGPQFIFQYYEEEERQRGNFPDRFSGHQFPNYSSELNVNALLLGDSALYLCASSLAGLAGVSDTQYFGPGTRLTVL.

The CDR3 loop reads CASSLGTGFNSPLHF. The DNA of the CDR3 is TGCGCCAGCAGCCTCGGGACAGGATTTAATTCACCCCTCCACTTT. The chain couples TRBV4-3 to TRBJ1-6; 8 positions agree with TRBD1. The CDR3 contains 15 residues. Per the germline V gene, CDR1 is LGHNA and CDR2 is YSLEER. V gave up 4 bases and J gave up 6 bases; unmatched junction bases: 5.

This clone was recorded a few times. The V and J genes are TRBV7-2 and TRBJ2-6; no firm D call. V was trimmed by 6 bases and J by 0 bases, leaving 12 bases between them. Germline V gene sequence: CDR1 SGHTA, CDR2 FQGNSA. The CDR3 contains 16 residues. For the CDR3, the DNA is TGTGCCAGCAGTCTAGATCCGGGCTCTGGGGCCAACGTCCTGACTTTC. Its protein product is CASSLDPGSGANVLTF. Variable domain in full (rest from reference TRBV7-2 and TRBJ2-6): GAGVSQSPSNKVTEKGKDVELRCDPISGHTALYWYRQSLGQGLEFLIYFQGNSAPDKSGLPSDRFSAERTGGSVSTLTIQRTQQEDSAVYLCASSLDPGSGANVLTFGAGSRLTVL.

The chain links TRBV2 to TRBJ1-4; D remains unclear. CDR3 length: 14 amino acids. Germline lookup yields CDR1 SNHLY and CDR2 FYNNEI. Trimming removed 7 bases from V and 8 bases from J, with 17 bases in between. Here the CDR3 DNA reads TGTGCCAGCAACCTAGCCGGGGAGGGAGAAAAACTGTTTTTT. Translated: CASNLAGEGEKLFF.

The CDR3: CASRETVNTGELFF. CDR3 nucleotides: TGTGCCAGCAGAGAAACAGTGAACACCGGGGAGCTGTTTTTT. The V and J genes are TRBV6-1 and TRBJ2-2; D not certain. The CDR3 length is 14 residues. V was cut by 6 bases and J by 1 base, with 9 bases left in between. Germline lookup yields CDR1 MNHNS and CDR2 SASEGT.

V and J are TRBV6-5 and TRBJ1-6; no clear D gene. The V end lost 0 bases, the J end lost 6 bases, and 12 bases lay between the germline ends. CDR1 and CDR2 (germline): MNHEY, SVGAGI. The CDR3 is 16 amino acids. The CDR3 sequence is CASSYSSGSPNSPLHF. In DNA form, the CDR3 reads TGTGCCAGCAGTTACTCGAGCGGGTCACCTAATTCACCCCTCCACTTT.

This chain links TRBV5-1 with TRBJ1-6; perhaps TRBD1 as D (5 bases). The V end lost 0 bases, the J end lost 9 bases, and 16 bases lay between the germline ends. The length of the CDR3 is 16 residues. Germline assignment: CDR1 SGHRS and CDR2 YFSETQ. In nucleotides, the CDR3 is TGCGCCAGCAGCTTGGCGGCGGGGGGAGGCGGTTCACCCCTCCACTTT. Its protein product is CASSLAAGGGGSPLHF.

The chain uses TRBV7-9 and TRBJ1-2, with 10 bases lining up with TRBD1. Germline loops: CDR1 SEHNR, CDR2 FQNEAQ (reference sequence). This CDR3 has 17 amino acids. J was trimmed by 7 bases and V by 1 base; bases with no gene match: 12. The CDR3 is CASSLEGKRQGAFGYTF. The DNA for the CDR3 is TGTGCCAGCAGCTTAGAAGGGAAGAGACAGGGGGCTTTTGGCTACACCTTC.

The V gene is TRBV4-2, the J gene TRBJ1-6, with D unresolved. Germline V gene data show CDR1 as LGHNA and CDR2 as YNFKEQ. V dropped 4 bases and J dropped 7 bases, with 11 bases sitting between them. The CDR3 contains 14 residues. DNA for the CDR3: TGTGCCAGCAGCCCCGGGAGTCAGAATTCACCCCTCCACTTT. This codes for CASSPGSQNSPLHF.

The chain employs TRBV25-1 and TRBJ1-2; 8 positions match TRBD1. Germline values: CDR1 MGHDK, CDR2 SYGVNS. The V and J ends lost 1 base and 4 bases, in that order; junction bases with no gene match: 2. This CDR3 contains 14 residues. The CDR3 sequence: CASSESGTGYGYTF. CDR3 nucleotide sequence: TGTGCCAGCAGTGAATCCGGGACAGGCTATGGCTACACCTTC.

This clone has just a few counts. J is TRBJ2-3 and V is TRBV5-5, with 14 bases fitting TRBD2. V trimming: 4 bases; J trimming: 2 bases; junction bases outside the gene matches: 6. Germline V gene sequence: CDR1 SGHKS, CDR2 YYEKEE (reference sequence). The CDR3 contains 17 residues. DNA of the CDR3: TGTGCCAGCAGCACGCTGGGACTAGCGGGGGTCACAGATACGCAGTATTTT. It is translated as CASSTLGLAGVTDTQYF.

The V call is TRBV5-1, the J call TRBJ2-7, with D possibly matching TRBD2 (8 bases). CDR1 SGHRS and CDR2 YFSETQ come from the germline V gene. The CDR3 length is 14 residues. V was pared by 4 bases and J by 5 bases, with 16 bases between. The CDR3 spells CASSRGGQTHEQYF. In DNA form, the CDR3 reads TGCGCCAGCAGCCGGGGGGGACAGACCCACGAGCAGTACTTC.

The chain carries TRBV5-4 and TRBJ2-3; the match to TRBD2 covers 10 bases. The V segment lost 2 bases and the J segment 4 bases; nucleotides outside the gene matches: 4. The CDR3 covers 15 residues. CDR1 is SGHNT and CDR2 is YYREEE in the germline V gene (reference sequence). The CDR3 protein is CASSLLAGRADTQYF. The CDR3 bases are TGTGCCAGCAGCTTACTAGCGGGGCGTGCAGATACGCAGTATTTT.

V and J are TRBV5-1 and TRBJ1-3; D uncertain. Trimming took 1 base from V and 0 from J, leaving 8 bases between them. The CDR3 has 15 amino acids. In germline, CDR1 is SGHRS, CDR2 YFSETQ. The CDR3 nucleotides read TGCGCCAGCAGCTTGCTTGCAGGCTCTGGAAACACCATATATTTT. Its translation is CASSLLAGSGNTIYF.

V usage is TRBV5-5 and J usage is TRBJ1-1, with 7 nucleotides matching TRBD1. The germline gives CDR1 SGHKS, CDR2 YYEKEE (reference sequence). The V and J ends lost 6 bases and 1 base, in that order; junction bases with no gene match: 3. The CDR3 spans 13 residues. The CDR3: CASTRQGNTEAFF. The CDR3, as DNA: TGTGCCAGCACCAGACAGGGGAACACTGAAGCTTTCTTT. Combining the CDR3 with reference TRBV5-5 and TRBJ1-1 gives the whole variable domain DAGVTQSPTHLIKTRGQQVTLRCSPISGHKSVSWYQQVLGQGPQFIFQYYEKEERGRGNFPDRFSARQFPNYSSELNVNALLLGDSALYLCASTRQGNTEAFFGQGTRLTVV.

The chain links TRBV5-6 to TRBJ2-5, with TRBD2 as a possible D gene (6 bases). The CDR3 has 15 amino acids. Germline lookup yields CDR1 SGHDT and CDR2 YYEEEE. Trimming shortened V by 0 bases and J by 2 bases, and 11 bases separated the two germline ends. The CDR3 sequence: CASSLGSEGQETQYF. CDR3 sequence (DNA): TGTGCCAGCAGCTTGGGGTCGGAGGGGCAAGAGACCCAGTACTTC.

This clone was counted a few times. The chain links TRBV7-6 to TRBJ2-5; TRBD2 matches at 14 bases. The J segment lost 7 bases and the V segment lost 1 base, leaving 11 bases of the junction unmatched. The CDR3 consists of 18 residues. Per the germline V gene, CDR1 is SGHVS and CDR2 is FNYEAQ. The CDR3 loop reads CASSLEGTSGGPGGTQYF. The CDR3 bases are TGTGCCAGCAGCTTAGAGGGGACTAGCGGGGGCCCTGGGGGGACCCAGTACTTC.

The chain employs TRBV27 and TRBJ1-1; weak D call: TRBD1 (5 bases). Germline-derived CDR1 and CDR2 are MNHEY and SMNVEV (reference sequence). Deletions cut 5 bases from V and 3 bases from J, with 16 bases between. The CDR3 has 15 amino acids. CDR3 sequence: CASSPFWGGDTEAFF. CDR3 coding DNA: TGTGCCAGCAGTCCCTTTTGGGGAGGGGACACTGAAGCTTTCTTT.

A single count supports this clone. This sequence joins TRBV5-1 and TRBJ2-2; 8 bases map to TRBD1. V lost 4 bases to trimming and J lost 4 bases; unmatched junction nucleotides: 6. Germline V CDR1 and CDR2: SGHRS, YFSETQ. CDR3 size: 15 residues. Here the CDR3 DNA reads TGCGCCAGCAGCCCGGACAGGGAGAGCACCGGGGAGCTGTTTTTT. Translated: CASSPDRESTGELFF.

The genes are TRBV19 and TRBJ1-5; maybe TRBD1 (5 bases). Trimming left V 5 bases short and J 0 bases short, with 17 bases between. The CDR3 runs to 17 residues. Germline loops: CDR1 LNHDA, CDR2 SQIVND (reference sequence). The DNA for the CDR3 is TGTGCCAGTAGTCTGTGGGCGGGGCTGGATAGCAATCAGCCCCAGCATTTT. It codes for CASSLWAGLDSNQPQHF.

CDR3 loop: CATSRVRLAEGHNEQFF. CDR3 DNA: TGTGCCACCAGCAGAGTCAGACTAGCGGAGGGGCACAATGAGCAGTTCTTC. The chain has TRBV15 and TRBJ2-1; TRBD2 matches 9 bases. The germline CDR1 and CDR2 sequences are LNHNV and YYDKDF (reference sequence). The trim removed 1 base at V and 5 bases at J, leaving 9 bases unmatched. The CDR3 spans 17 residues.

CDR3 amino acids: CASSYGPRGSYTF. In nucleotides, the CDR3 is TGTGCCAGCAGTTATGGACCCCGGGGAAGCTACACCTTC. V is TRBV27 and J is TRBJ1-2, with D hard to call. V was pared by 4 bases and J by 9 bases, with 15 bases between. This CDR3 comprises 13 residues. Germline lookup yields CDR1 MNHEY and CDR2 SMNVEV (reference sequence).

This clone has more than one count but fewer than ten. The rearrangement joins TRBV4-2 to TRBJ2-1; 10 bases are a match to TRBD2. The germline gives CDR1 LGHNA, CDR2 YNFKEQ. CDR3 length: 15 residues. Trimming cost V 4 bases and J 5 bases; bases outside gene matches: 5. CDR3 coding DNA: TGTGCCAGCAGCCCCAGCGGGGGGGCCGACAATGAGCAGTTCTTC. The encoded protein is CASSPSGGADNEQFF.

The genes are TRBV5-1 and TRBJ1-1; D is unclear. There are 14 residues in the CDR3. The germline CDR1 and CDR2 sequences are SGHRS and YFSETQ. V was clipped by 4 bases and J by 1 base, with 11 bases between them. The chain's CDR3 is CASSPTGWNTEAFF. DNA for the CDR3: TGCGCCAGCAGCCCTACCGGTTGGAACACTGAAGCTTTCTTT.

The V call is TRBV9, the J call TRBJ2-4; 8 nucleotides match TRBD1. V dropped 0 bases and J dropped 7; count of bases not matched to a gene: 6. This CDR3 has 15 residues. Germline V gene lookup returns CDR1 SGDLS and CDR2 YYNGEE. CDR3 bases: TGTGCCAGCAGCGTAGATCAGGGGGCGGGCAACATTCAGTACTTC. This encodes CASSVDQGAGNIQYF.

The rearrangement uses TRBV21-1 and TRBJ2-3; the table assigns TRBD1, which was not confirmed against the DNA. TRBV21-1 corresponds to a pseudogene. CDR3 size: 16 residues. The CDR3 loop is CASSKVDRGWTDTQYF. CDR3 bases: TGTGCCAGCAGCAAAGTTGACAGGGGCTGGACAGATACGCAGTATTTT.

This clone was detected a few times. The genes are TRBV12-1 and TRBJ2-1; TRBD1 is taken as the D call from the table, unchecked against the DNA. TRBV12-1 is deemed a pseudogene. There are 16 residues in the CDR3. The CDR3 sequence is CASSFPRQGPDNEQFF. CDR3 coding DNA: TGTGCCAGCAGCTTCCCACGACAGGGGCCCGACAATGAGCAGTTCTTC.

V gene TRBV28 combines with J gene TRBJ1-5, with 9 nucleotides matching TRBD1. The V segment lost 4 bases and the J segment 1 base; nucleotides outside the gene matches: 2. Per the germline V gene, CDR1 is MDHEN and CDR2 is SYDVKM. The CDR3 is 15 residues long. DNA of the CDR3: TGTGCCAGCAGTTACAGGGGGCTAAGCAATCAGCCCCAGCATTTT. It encodes CASSYRGLSNQPQHF.

This chain links TRBV5-6 with TRBJ2-2; D is undetermined. Germline-derived CDR1 and CDR2 are SGHDT and YYEEEE. The length of the CDR3 is 13 residues. V lost 2 bases and J lost 4, with 6 bases in between. Here the CDR3 DNA reads TGTGCCAGCAGCTTTCAATTCACCGGGGAGCTGTTTTTT. Its protein is CASSFQFTGELFF.

V gene TRBV19 combines with J gene TRBJ2-7, with TRBD1 matching 8 bases. J lost 2 bases, V lost 5 bases, and 11 bases had no gene match. Germline V gene data show CDR1 as LNHDA and CDR2 as SQIVND (reference sequence). This CDR3 spans 16 amino acids. The CDR3 region has the DNA TGTGCCAGTAGTGCTGGGACAGGCGACCTTACCTACGAGCAGTACTTC. Amino acid sequence: CASSAGTGDLTYEQYF.

This clone was detected only a few times. At the DNA level, this CDR3 is encoded by other sequences in the same sample as well. The CDR3 sequence: CASSPPGGTDTQYF. CDR3 coding DNA: TGTGCCAGCAGCCCACCGGGGGGCACAGATACGCAGTATTTT. This chain uses TRBV9 with TRBJ2-3; maybe TRBD2 (6 bases). CDR3 size: 14 residues. CDR1 is SGDLS, CDR2 YYNGEE, per germline. Trimming took 4 bases from V and 1 from J, leaving 10 bases between them.